This T cell receptor (beta chain) was identified during a study of T-cell reconstitution after alpha-beta-depleted transplantation in children. The authors prepared the TCRbeta library with unique molecular identifiers. MiXCR, applied by TCRdb to the PCR reads, yields one record per CDR3 protein. This sample has under 300,000 distinct CDR3 sequences, with around 9.7% found just once. The CDR3 runs 15 residues. The trim removed 3 bases at V and 8 bases at J, leaving 9 bases unmatched. There are many counts of this clonotype. The rearrangement joins TRBV12-3 or TRBV12-4 to TRBJ2-1, with 8 nucleotides matching TRBD2. Sample: PBMCs from the stem cell graft donor, taken from the stem cell graft. The TCR was taken from a human donor who donated a stem cell graft to a child with SCID. The CDR3 spells CASSFKSGGSHEQFF. The CDR3 bases are TGTGCCAGCAGTTTTAAAAGCGGGGGAAGCCATGAGCAGTTCTTC.